This TCR beta chain emerged from a study of molecular identifiers for immune sequencing clone quantification (dated by TCRdb to 2017 to 2018). Describing the broader study: For a replicate experiment, RNA from 20,000 or 100,000 naive CD8 T cells was divided into five aliquots, and four of the five aliquots were sequenced. This methods study benchmarked molecular-identifier clustering-based TCR repertoire sequencing (MIDCIRS) and TCR RNA copy counting, using CD8 T cells to do so. Overall study results and their limits: When barcode sub-clustering was not used, chimeric consensus sequences inflated TCR diversity, with chimeras reaching as high as 47%. A single cell's worth of spiked-in Jurkat TCR RNA was reported detectable even among 850,000 to 1,000,000 naive CD8 T cells. The sizes of highly expanded clones could end up underestimated when identical TCR molecules share a barcode. Modeling gave about 3.2 recovered TCR RNA copies per cell versus about 10 by digital PCR, implying around 33% capture efficiency. Naive libraries contained spiked-in Jurkat TCR RNA (approximately ten copies' worth), which is not part of the donor repertoire. In CMV-specific effector cells, clones with more than 20 RNA copies accounted for over 97% of molecules, whereas in naive cells such clones accounted for under 1%.

Libraries of naive CD8 T cells were built from around 20,000 to 1,000,000 sorted cells, with 10%, 30% or 50% of the purified RNA used. Naive CD8 T cells, defined as CD8+CD4-CCR7+CD45RA+, were FACS-sorted into RLT Plus buffer on a BD FACSAria II. To test detection sensitivity, Jurkat RNA equal to ten TCR copies was added to samples of 20,000-1,000,000 naive CD8 T cells. Enrichment of CD8 T cells was performed with RosetteSep CD8+ T Cell Enrichment Cocktail and Ficoll-Paque, after which ACK red cell lysis was carried out. Libraries were built with PCR. Instrument used: NextSeq 500. Preparation of bulk TCR libraries followed a previously described approach, with the TCR primers listed in Table S5. Total RNA was purified with the Qiagen AllPrep DNA/RNA kit. Reads from multiple sequencing runs of the same library were pooled before analysis. In the authors' own workflow: Reads were retained only if the reads had an exact TCR constant sequence, and the retained reads were trimmed to 150 nt and grouped according to their 12-nt molecular barcodes. Reads inside each barcode group were sub-clustered using a 15% Levenshtein threshold, and a quality-weighted consensus sequence was constructed for each RNA molecule. Non-functional sequences were removed, as were lower-count sequences one edit away from another. Based on fitting two negative binomial distributions, any barcode sub-cluster with under 20% of the maximum read count was discarded. TCRdb handled the public reads itself, with Q25 trimming in fastp and clone calling in MiXCR, and kept productive beta chains. One record per CDR3 amino acid sequence lists the most common genes and DNA. These V and J calls rely on TCRdb rather than the paper's analysis. This sample gives 490,000 or so distinct CDR3 sequences in total; 25% of them show up just once. The ten largest clones capture 0.7% to 0.9% of the sample.

This clonotype appeared once. This receptor's antigen is unknown. This may be a read error: a much more frequent sequence differs by one nucleotide. Relative to germline, V is 2 bases shorter and J is 5 bases shorter, with 6 bases between their ends. From the cysteine through the phenylalanine, the CDR3 covers 12 amino acids. CDR3 DNA is the only sequence kept; it has 36 bases, read in frame from the first base. The source material was naive CD8+ T cells from blood, with Jurkat cell RNA spiked in. The sample's cell subset or site label is to be understood as: FACS-sorted CD8+CD4-CCR7+CD45RA+ naive T cells. This chain is built from TRBV12-3 or TRBV12-4 and TRBJ1-1, with the D segment identity uncertain. The source of this sequence is a human donor in good health. Some libraries in this study had Jurkat cell RNA spiked in. CDR3 reads: CASSLPRTEAFF. The nucleotides are TGTGCCAGCAGTTTACCGCGGACTGAAGCTTTCTTT.